This T cell receptor beta chain was identified in a study of shared clonotypes between healthy human individuals (dated by TCRdb to about 2020). Context from the whole study: A few men and a couple of women, aged 18 to 49 years, made up the cohort. For each donor, CD4 naive and CD4 memory were each run on three plates, CD8 naive on two plates, and CD8 memory on one plate. Blood TCR repertoires of roughly 5 healthy adults were deeply sequenced to estimate repertoire size and the extent of clonotype sharing between individuals. To increase sequencing depth and limit assay-specific biases, TCR repertoire library preparation and sequencing were carried out by different laboratories using diverse techniques. Per donor, leukapheresis produced somewhere between about 0.8 and 9 billion PBMCs. Results and caveats for the whole study, not just this receptor: Incomplete sequencing was indicated by rarefaction of sorted-subset datasets, despite the large sequencing depth. Sampling was limited to blood, and TCR repertoires in tissue likely differ from TCR repertoires in blood. Because the study included only a small number of donors, the genetic and exposure-history diversity represented was limited. About 5% of naive CD4, 3% to 4% of naive CD8, roughly 2.4% of memory CD4, and less than 0.45% of memory CD8 clonotypes were shared across several donors. Clonotypes shared by all four sorted-subset donors showed higher generation probabilities than non-shared clonotypes. Naive subsets generally had larger estimated clonotype richness than memory subsets did. Pairwise subsampling led to the expectation that sequencing depth would affect the degree of clonotype sharing among donors.

CD8 naive samples were CD45RO-negative cells positively selected for CCR7, giving a CD45RA+CCR7+ population that excluded TemRA cells. Donors were healthy HIV-negative adults with no recently reported acute infections or vaccinations. Every donor was a Caucasian adult living in Nashville, Tennessee, USA. After blood collection by leukapheresis, PBMCs were isolated using Ficoll-Histopaque density gradient centrifugation and then cryopreserved in the vapor phase of liquid nitrogen. Analytical flow cytometry was used to check the purity and quantity of each magnetically sorted T cell population. From each sorted fraction, genomic DNA was isolated and quantified by UV absorbance on a Nanodrop 2000c. Using the deep immunoSEQ assay, TCR CDR3 regions were amplified from genomic DNA by multiplex PCR. Genomic DNA extracted from each cell subset was distributed evenly over all wells of several immunoSEQ 96-well plates, and each plate served as one replicate. For sorted subsets, roughly 0.2 ug genomic DNA, equal to tens of thousands of T cell genomes, was loaded into each replicate PCR. Purified libraries were quantified with a Qubit 3.0 fluorometer, sized on a Bioanalyzer 2100, and re-quantified with the KAPA Library Quantification kit. Every immunoSEQ 96-well plate was sequenced on a dedicated single-read 150-cycle Illumina NextSeq 550 flow cell. Per the original workflow: Because only junctional sequences without quality scores were contained in the immunoSEQ output, filtering matching that applied to full-length reads could not be performed. To assign V/J genes and CDR3, sequences were annotated against IMGT germline references using PyIR, a Python wrapper for IgBLAST v1.9. Reads were filtered out if the reads had weak V/J assignments (E-value above 1e-6), no CDR3, stop codons, out-of-frame junctions, or ambiguous translated residues. V3J clonotypes were defined as sequences sharing an identical inferred V gene, J gene, and CDR3 amino acid sequence. Percentage overlap between repertoires was computed as shared unique clonotypes divided by the size of the smaller repertoire. Three approaches were used to assess repertoire richness: RTK rarefaction, the Chao1 estimator, and Recon v2.1 estimates of unobserved clonotypes. Generation probabilities for all TCRbeta clonotypes obtained by the gDNA method from several donors were computed using OLGA. TCRdb re-hosts the immuneACCESS table, in-frame sequences only. Its copies lack some clones; in the studies checked, an unresolved V gene accounts for under half of them, and the cause for the rest is not known. V and J calls and clone size are copied from that table; D and trimming were computed from the DNA. Here the sample has approximately 2,000,000 clones; 93% occur a single time. The top ten constitute over 1.5% of the sample.

The germline V gene yields MNHEY for CDR1 and SVGAGI for CDR2. V loses 1 base at its end and J loses 6 bases; junction bases beyond the gene matches: 6. Inclusive of the bounding cysteine and phenylalanine, the CDR3 is 15 residues long. Only the CDR3 part of the read is kept: 45 bases, read in frame from the first base. As for this clone: The specificity of this receptor is unknown. Base qualities are not recorded, but no much larger clone differs from it by a single base.

This receptor was identified in a man aged 18 to 30 in good health. Some clones in this sample may be carry-over from other donors' samples. Specimen: naive CD8+ T cells from PBMCs. What the cell subset or site label conveys for this sample: CD45RA+CCR7+. Here the chain combines TRBV6-5 and TRBJ1-1, and TRBD1 matches 9 of the central bases. The nucleotides are TGTGCCAGCAGTTACTGGGACAGGGAACTGCCTGAAGCTTTCTTT. Its translation reads: CASSYWDRELPEAFF.